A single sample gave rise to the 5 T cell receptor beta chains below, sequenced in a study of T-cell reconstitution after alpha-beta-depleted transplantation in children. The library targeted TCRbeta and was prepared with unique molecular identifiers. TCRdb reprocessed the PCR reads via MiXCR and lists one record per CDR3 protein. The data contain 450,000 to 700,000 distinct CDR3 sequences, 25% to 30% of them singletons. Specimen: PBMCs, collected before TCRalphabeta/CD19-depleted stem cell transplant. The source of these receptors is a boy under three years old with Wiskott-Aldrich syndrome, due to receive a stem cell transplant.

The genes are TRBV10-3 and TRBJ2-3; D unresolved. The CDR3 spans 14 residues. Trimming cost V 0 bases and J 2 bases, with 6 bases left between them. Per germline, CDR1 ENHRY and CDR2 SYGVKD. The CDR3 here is CAISESRNTDTQYF. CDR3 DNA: TGTGCCATCAGTGAGTCAAGAAACACAGATACGCAGTATTTT.

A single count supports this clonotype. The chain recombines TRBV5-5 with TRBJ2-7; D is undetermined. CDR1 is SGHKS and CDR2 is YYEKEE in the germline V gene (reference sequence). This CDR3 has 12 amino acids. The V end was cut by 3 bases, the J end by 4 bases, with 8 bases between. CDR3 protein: CASSSKLYEQYF. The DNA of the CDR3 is TGTGCCAGCAGCTCAAAGCTGTACGAGCAGTACTTC. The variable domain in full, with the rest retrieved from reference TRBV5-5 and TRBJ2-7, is DAGVTQSPTHLIKTRGQQVTLRCSPISGHKSVSWYQQVLGQGPQFIFQYYEKEERGRGNFPDRFSARQFPNYSSELNVNALLLGDSALYLCASSSKLYEQYFGPGTRLTVT.

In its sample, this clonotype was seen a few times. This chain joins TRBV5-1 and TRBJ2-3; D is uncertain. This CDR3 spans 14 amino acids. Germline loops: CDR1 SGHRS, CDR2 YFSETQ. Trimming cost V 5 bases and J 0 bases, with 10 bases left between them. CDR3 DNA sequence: TGCGCCAGCAGAGACATCTCTAGCACAGATACGCAGTATTTT. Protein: CASRDISSTDTQYF.

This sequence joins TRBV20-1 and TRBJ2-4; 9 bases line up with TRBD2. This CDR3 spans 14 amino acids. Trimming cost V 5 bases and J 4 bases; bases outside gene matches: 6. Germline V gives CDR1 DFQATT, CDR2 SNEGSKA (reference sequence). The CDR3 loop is CSAPTSGKKNIQYF. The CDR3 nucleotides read TGCAGTGCTCCGACTAGCGGCAAAAAAAACATTCAGTACTTC.

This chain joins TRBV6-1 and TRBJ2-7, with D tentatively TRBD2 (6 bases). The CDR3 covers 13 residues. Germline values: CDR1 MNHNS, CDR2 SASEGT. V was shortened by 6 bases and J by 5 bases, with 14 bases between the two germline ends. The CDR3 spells CASRNGRLHEQYF. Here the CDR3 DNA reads TGTGCCAGCAGAAACGGGAGACTCCACGAGCAGTACTTC.